This passage covers 20 T cell receptor beta chains from one sample sequenced in a study of cytomegalovirus exposure and HLA in healthy donors. This PCR relied on a set of 60 Vbeta primers and 13 Jbeta primers. Clones were sequenced by immunoSEQ multiplex PCR, and TCRdb holds only the in-frame ones, with some missing. The sample holds about 250,000 clones, 80% seen once. Source material: PBMCs. The receptors shown here come from a girl aged 2 to 9 in good health and CMV-seronegative.

The genes are TRBV29-1 and TRBJ2-7; maybe TRBD1 (6 bases). With 6 bases removed from V and 4 bases from J, the gap between germline ends came to 16 bases. Germline V CDR1 and CDR2: SQVTM, ANQGSEA. The CDR3 covers 13 residues. The CDR3: CSVRGRDGYEQYF. The CDR3 coding sequence is TGCAGCGTCAGGGGTAGGGACGGTTACGAGCAGTACTTC.

The gene calls are TRBV7-2 and TRBJ2-7; D gene ambiguous. V was trimmed by 5 bases and J by 3 bases, leaving 5 bases between them. The length of the CDR3 is 11 residues. CDR1 and CDR2 from the germline V gene are SGHTA and FQGNSA. Written as DNA, the CDR3 is TGTGCCAGCAGCCTCAGCTACGAGCAGTACTTC. It is translated as CASSLSYEQYF.

CDR3 region: CASSGSLAGVLYEQYF. The CDR3 nucleotides read TGCGCCAGCAGTGGCTCTCTAGCGGGAGTTCTCTACGAGCAGTACTTC. The J gene is TRBJ2-7, the V gene TRBV10-2, with 10 bases identical to TRBD2. The V gene end was trimmed by 4 bases and the J gene end by 3 bases; junction bases not matched to a gene: 9. CDR1 and CDR2 from the germline V gene are WSHSY and SAAADI. This CDR3 is built from 16 residues.

CDR3 in DNA: TGTGCCAGCACCCTTGGACTAGCGACCGGTGAGCAGTTCTTC. This gives the protein CASTLGLATGEQFF. The chain recombines TRBV5-4 with TRBJ2-1; 9 bases match TRBD2. V was clipped by 6 bases and J by 9 bases; unmatched bases: 10. Germline-derived CDR1 and CDR2 are SGHNT and YYREEE (reference sequence). The CDR3 is 14 amino acids. Full variable domain (missing parts from reference TRBV5-4 and TRBJ2-1): ETGVTQSPTHLIKTRGQQVTLRCSSQSGHNTVSWYQQALGQGPQFIFQYYREEENGRGNFPPRFSGLQFPNYSSELNVNALELDDSALYLCASTLGLATGEQFFGPGTRLTVL.

The V call is TRBV9, the J call TRBJ2-3; D is possibly TRBD2 (6 bases). CDR1 and CDR2 from the germline V gene are SGDLS and YYNGEE. There are 18 residues in the CDR3. Trimming shortened V by 2 bases and J by 0 bases, and 19 bases separated the two germline ends. CDR3 residues: CASSVGMEGFISTDTQYF. CDR3 DNA sequence: TGTGCCAGCAGCGTGGGGATGGAGGGATTCATTAGCACAGATACGCAGTATTTT.

In the case of this clone: Other nucleotide sequences in the sample specify the same CDR3. The V call is TRBV7-3, the J call TRBJ2-7; 8 nucleotides match TRBD2. The CDR3 sequence is 14 residues long. J was trimmed by 0 bases and V by 5 bases; bases with no gene match: 3. Germline CDR1 reads SGHTA; CDR2 reads FQGTGA. The CDR3 spells CASSPSGSSYEQYF. CDR3 bases: TGTGCCAGCAGCCCAAGCGGGAGCTCCTACGAGCAGTACTTC.

This chain links TRBV7-3 with TRBJ1-2, with no clear D. V lost 3 bases, J lost 0 bases, and 8 bases lay in between. This CDR3 spans 14 amino acids. Germline V gene data show CDR1 as SGHTA and CDR2 as FQGTGA. The CDR3 region has the DNA TGTGCCAGCAGCTTCGGAGGAGCTAACTATGGCTACACCTTC. It is translated as CASSFGGANYGYTF.

The chain joins TRBV11-2 to TRBJ1-2, with D tentatively TRBD1 (5 bases). Trimming took off 1 base at V and 4 bases at J, with 7 bases between the two ends. This CDR3 comprises 13 residues. CDR1 is SGHAT, CDR2 FQNNGV, per germline. The CDR3 DNA reads TGTGCCAGCAGCTTAGCACAGGTCTATGGCTACACCTTC. This codes for CASSLAQVYGYTF.

The rearrangement uses TRBV19 and TRBJ2-5; D is perhaps TRBD1 (6 bases). This CDR3 region has 13 residues. Deletions cut 7 bases from V and 3 bases from J, with 12 bases between. Germline CDR1 is LNHDA and CDR2 is SQIVND (reference sequence). CDR3 residues: CASTPTGKETQYF. As DNA, the CDR3 is TGTGCCAGTACCCCTACAGGGAAAGAGACCCAGTACTTC.

The chain has TRBV5-1 and TRBJ1-4, with D possibly matching TRBD1 (6 bases). Germline values: CDR1 SGHRS, CDR2 YFSETQ. The CDR3 is made up of 14 amino acids. V was clipped by 3 bases and J by 7 bases, with 13 bases between them. CDR3 region: CASSSGQRGEKLFF. CDR3 in DNA: TGCGCCAGCAGCTCCGGACAGAGGGGTGAAAAACTGTTTTTT.

The rearrangement links TRBV6-1 to TRBJ1-2, with TRBD1 matching over 9 bases. CDR1 and CDR2 (germline): MNHNS, SASEGT. The ends lost 4 bases at V and 8 bases at J; junction bases unmatched: 11. This CDR3 is 15 amino acids long. The CDR3 DNA reads as TGTGCCAGCAGTGTCCGGGACAGGGCGACCCACGGCTACACCTTC. It is translated as CASSVRDRATHGYTF.

This clone was seen only a few times. V gene TRBV6-5 combines with J gene TRBJ2-7, with 8 bases that match TRBD1. Germline CDR1 is MNHEY and CDR2 is SVGAGI. Trimming cost V 0 bases and J 2 bases; bases outside gene matches: 3. The CDR3 spans 15 residues. The CDR3, as DNA: TGTGCCAGCAGTTACTCGAAACAGGGGGCCTACGAGCAGTACTTC. Amino acids: CASSYSKQGAYEQYF.

The chain carries TRBV5-1 and TRBJ2-3; TRBD1 aligns across 7 bases. The CDR3 covers 13 residues. Germline V CDR1 and CDR2: SGHRS, YFSETQ. The ends lost 9 bases at V and 5 bases at J; junction bases unmatched: 9. The CDR3 bases are TGCGCCACATGTGAGGGGGCCGGAGATACGCAGTATTTT. This codes for CATCEGAGDTQYF.

The V and J genes are TRBV15 and TRBJ2-5; a possible D gene is TRBD2 (6 bases). The J call could be wrong; TRBJ2-7 is a better fit for the DNA end. Germline V gives CDR1 LNHNV, CDR2 YYDKDF (reference sequence). This CDR3 is 15 amino acids long. CDR3: CATRFMRGATYEQYF. The CDR3 DNA reads as TGTGCCACCAGGTTTATGCGGGGTGCGACCTACGAGCAGTACTTC.

The V and J genes are TRBV7-2 and TRBJ2-1; 8 bases are a match to TRBD2. Trimming removed 4 bases from V and 4 bases from J; junction bases left unmatched: 15. The CDR3 is 18 residues long. Germline loops: CDR1 SGHTA, CDR2 FQGNSA. The CDR3 reads CASSSSRGRGAKYNEQFF. The CDR3 bases are TGTGCCAGCAGCTCCTCCCGGGGGCGGGGGGCGAAATACAATGAGCAGTTCTTC. The full variable domain, rest sourced from reference TRBV7-2 and TRBJ2-1, is GAGVSQSPSNKVTEKGKDVELRCDPISGHTALYWYRQSLGQGLEFLIYFQGNSAPDKSGLPSDRFSAERTGGSVSTLTIQRTQQEDSAVYLCASSSSRGRGAKYNEQFFGPGTRLTVL.

This clone was recorded a few times. J is TRBJ1-2 and V is TRBV28; D is perhaps TRBD1 (6 bases). CDR1 is MDHEN, CDR2 SYDVKM, per germline. Trimming pared 6 bases from V and 8 bases from J, leaving 16 bases between. This CDR3 has 13 amino acids. CDR3 amino acids: CASRTQAGEGYTF. In DNA form, the CDR3 reads TGTGCCAGCAGAACCCAGGCAGGGGAGGGCTACACCTTC.

The V gene is TRBV20-1, the J gene TRBJ1-2; D not certain. Germline values: CDR1 DFQATT, CDR2 SNEGSKA (reference sequence). Trimming took off 1 base at V and 7 bases at J, with 7 bases between the two ends. This CDR3 is built from 11 residues. Here the CDR3 DNA reads TGCAGTGCTAGAGGGCGGGGTGGCTACACCTTC. This translates into CSARGRGGYTF.

The chain couples TRBV11-1 to TRBJ2-4; tentative D call: TRBD1 (5 bases). The CDR3 consists of 17 residues. Trimming removed 3 bases from V and 0 bases from J, with 15 bases in between. Germline V gene sequence: CDR1 SGHAT, CDR2 FQDESV (reference sequence). The CDR3 is CASSLERGRLAKNIQYF. The CDR3 bases are TGTGCCAGCAGCTTGGAAAGGGGCCGGCTAGCCAAAAACATTCAGTACTTC.

A few counts support this clone. The J gene is TRBJ1-2, the V gene TRBV27, with 7 nucleotides matching TRBD1. Looked up from germline, CDR1 is MNHEY and CDR2 is SMNVEV (reference sequence). The ends lost 5 bases at V and 11 bases at J; junction bases unmatched: 8. The CDR3 is made up of 12 amino acids. CDR3 sequence reads: CASSPDRVTYTF. Here the CDR3 DNA reads TGTGCCAGCAGTCCTGACAGGGTAACATACACCTTC.

The V call is TRBV30, the J call TRBJ2-1; D may be TRBD1 (5 bases). CDR3 length equals 14 residues. Between the trimmed V and J ends, which lost 0 bases and 7 bases, there was a span of 13 bases. Germline CDR1 is GTSNPN and CDR2 is SVGIG (reference sequence). The CDR3 here is CAWSVKGRANEQFF. The CDR3 DNA reads TGTGCCTGGAGTGTAAAGGGCAGGGCGAATGAGCAGTTCTTC.